These 10 T cell receptor beta chains were sequenced from one sample in a study of cytomegalovirus exposure and HLA in healthy donors. PCR employed 60 Vbeta and 13 Jbeta primers. Clones were sequenced by immunoSEQ multiplex PCR, and TCRdb holds only the in-frame ones, with some missing. The data show about 130,000 clones, around 80% seen once. The specimen was PBMCs. All receptors derive from a woman in her forties or fifties in good health and CMV-seronegative.

The chain joins TRBV5-1 to TRBJ2-6; D is unresolved. The CDR3 spans 20 residues. Germline V gives CDR1 SGHRS, CDR2 YFSETQ. Trimming took off 0 bases at V and 0 bases at J, with 19 bases between the two ends. The CDR3 reads CASSLAPQAPRYSGANVLTF. CDR3 in DNA: TGCGCCAGCAGCTTGGCCCCCCAGGCCCCACGATACTCTGGGGCCAACGTCCTGACTTTC. Full variable domain (rest looked up from reference TRBV5-1 and TRBJ2-6): KAGVTQTPRYLIKTRGQQVTLSCSPISGHRSVSWYQQTPGQGLQFLFEYFSETQRNKGNFPGRFSGRQFSNSRSEMNVSTLELGDSALYLCASSLAPQAPRYSGANVLTFGAGSRLTVL.

The chain combines TRBV6-1 with TRBJ2-1; a possible D gene is TRBD2 (6 bases). The CDR3 is made up of 15 amino acids. Germline CDR1 MNHNS, CDR2 SASEGT. Trimming took 6 bases from V and 0 from J, leaving 12 bases between them. The CDR3 DNA sequence: TGTGCCAGCAGGAGGCGGGACTCCTCCTACAATGAGCAGTTCTTC. It encodes CASRRRDSSYNEQFF.

The V and J genes are TRBV4-1 and TRBJ2-3; 10 nucleotides match TRBD2. CDR1 and CDR2 from the germline V gene are MGHRA and YSYEKL. V was pared by 0 bases and J by 4 bases, with 10 bases of the junction left unmatched. The CDR3 sequence is 18 residues long. CDR3 nucleotide sequence: TGCGCCAGCAGCCAAGACAGTAGCACTAGCGGGAACCCAGATACGCAGTATTTT. The encoded protein is CASSQDSSTSGNPDTQYF.

This sequence joins TRBV27 and TRBJ2-7; 9 bases are shared with TRBD2. The CDR3 is 15 amino acids. CDR1 and CDR2 from the germline V gene are MNHEY and SMNVEV (reference sequence). V lost 3 bases and J lost 3; bases outside the gene matches: 6. CDR3: CASSFSREGNYEQYV. The CDR3 coding sequence is TGTGCCAGCAGTTTTTCGCGGGAGGGTAACTACGAGCAGTACGTC.

The chain is built from TRBV4-3 and TRBJ1-2; D gene uncertain. The V end was cut by 0 bases, the J end by 8 bases, with 16 bases between. The CDR3 loop spans 15 amino acids. The germline CDR1 and CDR2 sequences are LGHNA and YSLEER. In nucleotides, the CDR3 is TGCGCCAGCAGCCAAGATTCCAGAATTGGTGCCGGCTACACCTTC. Protein product: CASSQDSRIGAGYTF.

V and J are TRBV5-1 and TRBJ1-1; maybe TRBD1 (6 bases). Germline-derived CDR1 and CDR2 are SGHRS and YFSETQ. The CDR3 length is 14 residues. V was pared by 4 bases and J by 5 bases, with 15 bases between. The CDR3 sequence: CASSPGLQGTEAFF. The CDR3 nucleotides are TGCGCCAGCAGCCCGGGTCTCCAGGGGACTGAAGCTTTCTTT.

The chain is built from TRBV7-9 and TRBJ2-3; D is ambiguous. V lost 5 bases, J lost 2 bases, and 5 bases lay in between. Germline V gene sequence: CDR1 SEHNR, CDR2 FQNEAQ (reference sequence). The CDR3 runs 12 residues. CDR3 sequence reads: CASSPFTDTQYF. The CDR3 DNA reads TGTGCCAGCAGCCCCTTCACAGATACGCAGTATTTT.

This clone was seen just once. The chain employs TRBV15 and TRBJ2-3, with 7 nucleotides matching TRBD1. The germline gives CDR1 LNHNV, CDR2 YYDKDF (reference sequence). V was pared by 7 bases and J by 2 bases, with 9 bases of the junction left unmatched. The CDR3 covers 15 residues. Here the CDR3 DNA reads TGTGCCACCACCCAGGACAGGCTACACACAGATACGCAGTATTTT. Encoded protein: CATTQDRLHTDTQYF.

V is TRBV7-2 and J is TRBJ1-1, with D perhaps matching TRBD1 (6 bases). Germline assignment: CDR1 SGHTA and CDR2 FQGNSA. The CDR3 has 14 residues. Trimming cost V 5 bases and J 4 bases, with 14 bases left between them. The CDR3 loop reads CASSPAGGLTEAFF. CDR3 DNA sequence: TGTGCCAGCAGCCCGGCGGGGGGCCTCACTGAAGCTTTCTTT.

The genes are TRBV27 and TRBJ2-2; 8 bases match TRBD1. The germline gives CDR1 MNHEY, CDR2 SMNVEV (reference sequence). Unmatched junction bases numbered 8, after V lost 1 base and J lost 4 bases. The CDR3 has 17 amino acids. CDR3 residues: CASSLLIGTGRTGELFF. The CDR3 bases are TGTGCCAGCAGTTTATTGATCGGGACAGGACGCACCGGGGAGCTGTTTTTT.